The clone carrying this T cell receptor (beta chain) was detected once. The sample originates from a study of T cells in Graves' hyperthyroidism and ophthalmopathy. Overall study: Initial diagnosis, before any treatment, was when peripheral blood was collected.

The CDR3 is 16 amino acids. Germline loops: CDR1 SEHNR, CDR2 FQNEAQ (reference sequence). Trimming at V came to 4 bases and at J to 1 base, leaving 5 bases not matched to a gene. It was considered stable Graves' hyperthyroidism when ophthalmopathy did not progress within 18 months. Newly diagnosed hyperthyroidism, duration under 2 months, in patients aged 18 to 65. Exclusion followed for patients with uncontrolled infection, other autoimmune disease, pregnancy or lactation. Using RNA transcripts as the source, TCR beta CDR3 regions were amplified. HTBI primers were the set used in a first-round RT-PCR of the TCR CDR3. TCRdb itself ran the multiplex PCR reads through MiXCR, one entry per CDR3 protein. The sample carries about 840,000 distinct CDR3 sequences, roughly 40% recorded once.

The rearrangement links TRBV7-9 to TRBJ2-2, with 8 bases matching TRBD2. This sequence was found in a man between 18 and 35 years old with Graves' hyperthyroidism. Input material: blood. The CDR3 protein is CASSSMRGVNTGELFF. CDR3 bases: TGTGCCAGCAGCTCTATGCGGGGGGTGAACACCGGGGAGCTGTTTTTT.